What follows are 7 T cell receptor beta chains derived from one specimen sequenced in a study of cytomegalovirus exposure and HLA in healthy donors. The study ran its PCR with 60 Vbeta and 13 Jbeta primers. Sequencing was performed with immunoSEQ multiplex PCR; in TCRdb, only in-frame clones are kept and a portion is missing. Recorded here are 30,000 to 35,000 clones; the top ten clones represent under 4.5%. Sequenced: PBMCs. These TCRs come from a man aged 40-49 years in good health and CMV-seronegative.

The chain has TRBV18 and TRBJ1-1; D is perhaps TRBD1 (5 bases). The CDR3 totals 12 residues. Trimming took off 3 bases at V and 7 bases at J, with 9 bases between the two ends. The germline V gene has CDR1 KGHSH and CDR2 LQKENI. The CDR3 spells CASSPTALEAFF. DNA of the CDR3: TGTGCCAGCTCACCGACAGCGCTTGAAGCTTTCTTT.

The rearrangement joins TRBV5-1 to TRBJ1-3; D ambiguous. This CDR3 contains 16 residues. Germline loops: CDR1 SGHRS, CDR2 YFSETQ. V was clipped by 0 bases and J by 4 bases, with 14 bases between them. The CDR3 reads CASSLAGSGLGNTIYF. CDR3 bases: TGCGCCAGCAGCTTGGCCGGAAGTGGACTGGGAAACACCATATATTTT.

This sequence joins TRBV5-1 and TRBJ1-4; the match to TRBD1 covers 7 bases. This CDR3 comprises 16 residues. Germline trimming cut 0 bases from V and 4 bases from J; bases unmatched to any gene: 6. Germline V CDR1 and CDR2: SGHRS, YFSETQ. CDR3: CASSLGRDSINEKLFF. For the CDR3, the DNA is TGCGCCAGCAGCTTGGGTCGGGACAGTATTAATGAAAAACTGTTTTTT.

The CDR3 loop is CASSRTGGPNSGYEQYF. CDR3 in DNA: TGTGCCAGTAGCCGGACAGGGGGACCTAACTCGGGTTACGAGCAGTACTTC. The V call is TRBV19, the J call TRBJ2-7; 10 bases fit TRBD1. Germline assignment: CDR1 LNHDA and CDR2 SQIVND (reference sequence). The J segment lost 4 bases and the V segment lost 6 bases, leaving 15 bases of the junction unmatched. The CDR3 spans 17 residues.

The chain joins TRBV5-4 to TRBJ2-5, with D perhaps matching TRBD2 (5 bases). Trimming cost V 3 bases and J 2 bases, with 11 bases left between them. Germline values: CDR1 SGHNT, CDR2 YYREEE (reference sequence). The CDR3 loop spans 14 amino acids. As DNA, the CDR3 is TGTGCCAGCAGCTGGAGGACGGTACAAGAGACCCAGTACTTC. It codes for CASSWRTVQETQYF.

The chain is built from TRBV27 and TRBJ2-1; 13 bases are a match to TRBD2. This CDR3 is built from 14 residues. V dropped 7 bases and J dropped 13; count of bases not matched to a gene: 10. Germline V CDR1 and CDR2: MNHEY, SMNVEV (reference sequence). CDR3 region: CASTEGLAGKRQFF. The CDR3 coding sequence is TGTGCCAGCACCGAGGGACTAGCGGGAAAAAGACAGTTCTTC.

The chain is built from TRBV2 and TRBJ2-7; maybe TRBD2 (5 bases). Germline V gene lookup returns CDR1 SNHLY and CDR2 FYNNEI. Trimming left V 10 bases short and J 3 bases short, with 16 bases between. CDR3 length: 13 amino acids. In DNA, the CDR3 is TGTGCCATCGCCGGACTCCCAGGCTACGAGCAGTACTTC. It translates to CAIAGLPGYEQYF.